Included here is one T cell receptor (beta chain) sequence, with context. What it binds is not known. This record belongs to a study of PD-1 blockade in mismatch repair-deficient tumors. The wider study: Enrolled about 2013-2016, patients had progressing, pretreated mismatch repair-deficient cancers of about a dozen types. Findings and caveats of the study: After pembrolizumab, tumor-resident clones rose rapidly, then generally contracted before radiologic responses.

Measured with immunoSEQ multiplex PCR; TCRdb has only the in-frame clones, and not every one. Found here are tens of thousands of clones, about 88% of them singletons; the top ten hold more than 2.5%. Mismatch repair deficiency was confirmed in all patients, by PCR or immunohistochemistry. CDR1 LNHDA and CDR2 SQIVND come from the germline V gene (reference sequence). The ends were cut back, 6 bases at V and 10 bases at J, with 18 bases in the middle. This CDR3 has 13 amino acids. This material consisted of PBMCs, taken before pembrolizumab treatment. This chain joins TRBV19 and TRBJ1-1, with D possibly matching TRBD1 (5 bases). This receptor was taken from an adult with mismatch repair-deficient cancer. In nucleotides, the CDR3 is TGTGCCAGTAGCTCAATGGGGGGTCGCGGAGCTTTCTTT. This codes for CASSSMGGRGAFF.